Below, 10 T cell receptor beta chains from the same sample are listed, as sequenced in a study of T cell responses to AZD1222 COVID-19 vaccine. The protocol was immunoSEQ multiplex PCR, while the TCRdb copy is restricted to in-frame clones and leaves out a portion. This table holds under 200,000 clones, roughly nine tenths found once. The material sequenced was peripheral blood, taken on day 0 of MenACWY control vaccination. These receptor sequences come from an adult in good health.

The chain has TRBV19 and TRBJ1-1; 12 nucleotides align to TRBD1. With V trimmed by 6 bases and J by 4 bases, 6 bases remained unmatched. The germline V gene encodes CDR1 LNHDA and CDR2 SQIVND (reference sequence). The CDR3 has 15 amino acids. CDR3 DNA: TGTGCCAGTAGGGGACAGGGGGCGCGGGGCACTGAAGCTTTCTTT. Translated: CASRGQGARGTEAFF.

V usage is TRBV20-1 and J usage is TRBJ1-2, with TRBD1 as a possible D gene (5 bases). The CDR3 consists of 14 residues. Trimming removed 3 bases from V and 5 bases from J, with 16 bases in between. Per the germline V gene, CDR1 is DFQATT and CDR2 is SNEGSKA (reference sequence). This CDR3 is CSASFRVQGYGYTF. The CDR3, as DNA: TGCAGTGCTAGTTTCAGGGTTCAGGGTTATGGCTACACCTTC.

The CDR3 spells CASSFRQYNEKLFF. The CDR3 nucleotides read TGTGCCAGCAGTTTCAGACAGTATAATGAAAAACTGTTTTTT. This chain connects TRBV27 to TRBJ1-4; a possible D gene is TRBD1 (5 bases). From germline, CDR1 is MNHEY and CDR2 SMNVEV (reference sequence). The CDR3 consists of 14 residues. V lost 3 bases to trimming and J lost 4 bases, with 9 bases between them.

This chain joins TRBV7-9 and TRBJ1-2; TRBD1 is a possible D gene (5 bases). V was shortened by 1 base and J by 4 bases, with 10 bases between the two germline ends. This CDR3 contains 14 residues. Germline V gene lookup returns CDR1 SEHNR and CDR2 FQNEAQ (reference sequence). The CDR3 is CASSLEGAVYGYTF. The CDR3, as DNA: TGTGCCAGCAGCTTAGAAGGGGCGGTCTATGGCTACACCTTC. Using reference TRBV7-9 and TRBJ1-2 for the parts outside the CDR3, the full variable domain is DTGVSQNPRHKITKRGQNVTFRCDPISEHNRLYWYRQTLGQGPEFLTYFQNEAQLEKSRLLSDRFSAERPKGSFSTLEIQRTEQGDSAMYLCASSLEGAVYGYTFGSGTRLTVV.

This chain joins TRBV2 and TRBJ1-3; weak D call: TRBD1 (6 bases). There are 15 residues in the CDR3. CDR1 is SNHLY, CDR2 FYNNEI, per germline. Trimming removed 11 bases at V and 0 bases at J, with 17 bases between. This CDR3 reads CAGRPTGNSGNTIYF. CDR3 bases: TGTGCCGGACGACCGACAGGAAACTCTGGAAACACCATATATTTT.

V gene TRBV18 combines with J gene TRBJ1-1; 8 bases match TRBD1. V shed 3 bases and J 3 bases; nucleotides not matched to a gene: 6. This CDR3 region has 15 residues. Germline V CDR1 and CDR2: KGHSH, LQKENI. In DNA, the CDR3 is TGTGCCAGCTCACCTCGCACAGGGGGTGACACTGAAGCTTTCTTT. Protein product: CASSPRTGGDTEAFF.

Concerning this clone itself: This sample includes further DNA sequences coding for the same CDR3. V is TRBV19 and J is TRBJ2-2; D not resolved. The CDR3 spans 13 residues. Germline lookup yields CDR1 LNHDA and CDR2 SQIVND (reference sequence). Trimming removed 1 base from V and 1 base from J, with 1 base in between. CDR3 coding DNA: TGTGCCAGTAGTATAGGGAACACCGGGGAGCTGTTTTTT. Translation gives CASSIGNTGELFF.

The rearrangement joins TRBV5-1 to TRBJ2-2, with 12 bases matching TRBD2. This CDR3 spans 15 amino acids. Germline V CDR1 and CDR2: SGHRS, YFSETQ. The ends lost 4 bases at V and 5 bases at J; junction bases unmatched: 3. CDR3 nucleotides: TGCGCCAGCAGCGAGCTAGCGGGAGGGACCGGGGAGCTGTTTTTT. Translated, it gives CASSELAGGTGELFF.

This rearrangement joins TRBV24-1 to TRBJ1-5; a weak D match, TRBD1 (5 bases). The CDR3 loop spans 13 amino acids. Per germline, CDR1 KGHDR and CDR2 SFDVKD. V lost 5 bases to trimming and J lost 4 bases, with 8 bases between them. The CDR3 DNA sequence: TGTGCCACCAGTGTAGACAGTAATCAGCCCCAGCATTTT. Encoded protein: CATSVDSNQPQHF.

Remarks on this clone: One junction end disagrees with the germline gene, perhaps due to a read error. The CDR3: CASSPGGGDTQYF. DNA of the CDR3: TGTGCTAGCAGCCCCGGGGGGGGAGATACGCAGTATTTT. The V call is TRBV7-7, the J call TRBJ2-3; 8 bases fit TRBD2. The CDR3 is made up of 13 amino acids. Germline-derived CDR1 and CDR2 are SSHAT and FNYEAQ (reference sequence). Full variable domain (outside the CDR3, taken from reference TRBV7-7 and TRBJ2-3): GAGVSQSPRYKVTKRGQDVTLRCDPISSHATLYWYQQALGQGPEFLTYFNYEAQPDKSGLPSDRFSAERPEGSISTLTIQRTEQRDSAMYRCASSPGGGDTQYFGPGTRLTVL.